A selection of T cell receptor beta chains follows, all from one sample in a study of T cells in Graves' hyperthyroidism and ophthalmopathy. TCRdb re-called the multiplex PCR reads with MiXCR, one entry per CDR3 protein. The table shows roughly 510,000 distinct CDR3 sequences, with around 20% occurring only once. The sequenced material came from blood. These receptors were obtained from a man between 18 and 35 years old with Graves' hyperthyroidism. Each CDR3 is given with its conserved first and last residue. A D gene is named only where the DNA matches it firmly. Expanded clones get a size class; other rows say once, few or many, or leave the size out.

clone size: NA; V gene: TRBV28; D gene: TRBD1; J gene: TRBJ1-5; CDR3 protein: CASSFTGEEWPQHF; CDR3 DNA: TGTGCCAGCAGTTTTACAGGGGAAGAATGGCCCCAGCATTTT
clone size: many; V gene: TRBV7-9; D gene: NA; J gene: TRBJ1-1; CDR3 protein: CASSSPKTPSRAFF; CDR3 DNA: TGTGCCAGCAGCTCGCCTAAGACACCTTCCCGAGCTTTCTTT
clone size: NA; V gene: TRBV9; D gene: NA; J gene: TRBJ1-1; CDR3 protein: CASSVGIDPRNTEAFF; CDR3 DNA: TGTGCCAGCAGCGTTGGAATTGACCCCCGGAACACTGAAGCTTTCTTT
clone size: many; V gene: TRBV10-2; D gene: NA; J gene: TRBJ2-5; CDR3 protein: CASSRAYQETQYF; CDR3 DNA: TGCGCCAGCAGCCGGGCGTACCAAGAGACCCAGTACTTC
clone size: NA; V gene: TRBV12-3/TRBV12-4; D gene: NA; J gene: TRBJ1-1; CDR3 protein: CATEKGMNTEAFF; CDR3 DNA: TGTGCCACCGAAAAAGGGATGAACACTGAAGCTTTCTTT
clone size: NA; V gene: TRBV12-3/TRBV12-4; D gene: TRBD1; J gene: TRBJ1-1; CDR3 protein: CASRPGQGSRAFF; CDR3 DNA: TGTGCCAGCAGACCGGGACAGGGGTCGAGGGCTTTCTTT
clone size: many; V gene: TRBV29-1; D gene: NA; J gene: TRBJ1-1; CDR3 protein: CSVVLLRKRGTEAFF; CDR3 DNA: TGCAGCGTTGTCCTCCTTAGGAAGAGGGGAACTGAAGCTTTCTTT
clone size: many; V gene: TRBV6-1; D gene: TRBD1; J gene: TRBJ1-5; CDR3 protein: CASSEGTGNQPQHF; CDR3 DNA: TGTGCCAGCAGTGAAGGGACAGGGAATCAGCCCCAGCATTTT
clone size: many; V gene: TRBV12-3/TRBV12-4; D gene: NA; J gene: TRBJ2-5; CDR3 protein: CASSGGQFQETQYF; CDR3 DNA: TGTGCCAGCAGTGGTGGACAGTTCCAAGAGACCCAGTACTTC
clone size: few; V gene: TRBV18; D gene: NA; J gene: TRBJ2-5; CDR3 protein: CASPQQGETQYF; CDR3 DNA: TGTGCCAGCCCACAACAGGGAGAGACCCAGTACTTC
clone size: NA; V gene: TRBV6-5; D gene: NA; J gene: TRBJ1-6; CDR3 protein: CASRNPGRSPLHF; CDR3 DNA: TGTGCCAGCAGAAACCCGGGAAGGTCACCCCTCCACTTT
clone size: many; V gene: TRBV28; D gene: NA; J gene: TRBJ1-2; CDR3 protein: CASSAETALYYGYTF; CDR3 DNA: TGTGCCAGCAGTGCCGAGACGGCGTTGTACTATGGCTACACCTTC
clone size: few; V gene: TRBV5-1; D gene: NA; J gene: TRBJ2-5; CDR3 protein: CASSSSGTPGIGTQYF; CDR3 DNA: TGCGCCAGCAGCTCTTCCGGGACTCCAGGGATCGGGACCCAGTACTTC
clone size: NA; V gene: TRBV28; D gene: TRBD1; J gene: TRBJ2-7; CDR3 protein: CASGWGQGYSYEQYF; CDR3 DNA: TGTGCCAGCGGCTGGGGACAGGGGTACTCCTACGAGCAGTACTTC
clone size: few; V gene: TRBV20-1; D gene: NA; J gene: TRBJ1-2; CDR3 protein: CSAPPVNGYTF; CDR3 DNA: TGCAGTGCTCCCCCAGTAAATGGCTACACCTTC
clone size: many; V gene: TRBV2; D gene: TRBD2; J gene: TRBJ2-5; CDR3 protein: CASLSRGGLAEETQYF; CDR3 DNA: TGTGCCAGCCTGAGCCGGGGGGGACTAGCGGAGGAGACCCAGTACTTC
clone size: NA; V gene: TRBV28; D gene: TRBD1; J gene: TRBJ1-1; CDR3 protein: CASNQGVGMNTEAFF; CDR3 DNA: TGTGCCAGCAACCAGGGGGTGGGGATGAACACTGAAGCTTTCTTT
clone size: many; V gene: TRBV6-1; D gene: TRBD1; J gene: TRBJ1-2; CDR3 protein: CASSEVGFQGAQTYGYTF; CDR3 DNA: TGTGCCAGCAGTGAAGTAGGTTTCCAGGGGGCGCAGACCTATGGCTACACCTTC
clone size: many; V gene: TRBV20-1; D gene: NA; J gene: TRBJ1-1; CDR3 protein: CSAFGPVRAEAFF; CDR3 DNA: TGCAGTGCTTTTGGGCCGGTGAGGGCTGAAGCTTTCTTT
clone size: NA; V gene: TRBV28; D gene: TRBD2; J gene: TRBJ2-6; CDR3 protein: CASSNLAGANSGANVLTF; CDR3 DNA: TGTGCCAGCAGCAACCTAGCGGGGGCCAACTCTGGGGCCAACGTCCTGACTTTC
clone size: many; V gene: TRBV7-3; D gene: TRBD1; J gene: TRBJ1-2; CDR3 protein: CASSRDRGTEGYTF; CDR3 DNA: TGTGCCAGCAGCCGGGACAGGGGAACGGAGGGCTACACCTTC
clone size: many; V gene: TRBV24-1; D gene: TRBD1; J gene: TRBJ1-1; CDR3 protein: CATSESDRDTGAFF; CDR3 DNA: TGTGCCACCAGTGAGTCGGACAGGGACACTGGAGCTTTCTTT
clone size: NA; V gene: TRBV12-3/TRBV12-4; D gene: TRBD1; J gene: TRBJ1-5; CDR3 protein: CASSLPGGDYQPQHF; CDR3 DNA: TGTGCCAGCAGTTTACCAGGGGGAGATTATCAGCCCCAGCATTTT
clone size: many; V gene: TRBV6-1; D gene: NA; J gene: TRBJ2-7; CDR3 protein: CASSSTPVGEQYF; CDR3 DNA: TGTGCCAGCAGTTCGACCCCGGTGGGGGAGCAGTACTTC
clone size: NA; V gene: TRBV12-3/TRBV12-4; D gene: TRBD2; J gene: TRBJ2-4; CDR3 protein: CASTPGLEVGRAKNIQYF; CDR3 DNA: TGTGCCAGCACCCCCGGACTAGAAGTGGGGCGGGCCAAAAACATTCAGTACTTC
clone size: many; V gene: TRBV25-1; D gene: NA; J gene: TRBJ1-1; CDR3 protein: CASTRRGMNTEAFF; CDR3 DNA: TGTGCCAGCACCCGTAGGGGTATGAACACTGAAGCTTTCTTT
clone size: NA; V gene: TRBV30; D gene: NA; J gene: TRBJ2-2; CDR3 protein: CAWSRGMSTGELFF; CDR3 DNA: TGTGCCTGGAGCCGGGGAATGAGCACCGGGGAGCTGTTTTTT
clone size: many; V gene: TRBV28; D gene: NA; J gene: TRBJ1-2; CDR3 protein: CASSLTTHINYGYTF; CDR3 DNA: TGTGCCAGCAGTTTGACAACTCACATAAACTATGGCTACACCTTC
clone size: many; V gene: TRBV20-1; D gene: NA; J gene: TRBJ2-7; CDR3 protein: CSARTLGDPGEQYF; CDR3 DNA: TGCAGTGCTAGGACCCTCGGGGACCCGGGAGAGCAGTACTTC
clone size: many; V gene: TRBV12-3/TRBV12-4; D gene: NA; J gene: TRBJ1-2; CDR3 protein: CASSFSRVSYGYTF; CDR3 DNA: TGTGCCAGCAGTTTTTCCAGGGTCTCCTATGGCTACACCTTC
clone size: many; V gene: TRBV7-2; D gene: NA; J gene: TRBJ2-4; CDR3 protein: CASSSGWSNIQYF; CDR3 DNA: TGTGCCAGCTCCTCGGGGTGGTCGAACATTCAGTACTTC
clone size: NA; V gene: TRBV6-2/TRBV6-3; D gene: NA; J gene: TRBJ1-5; CDR3 protein: CASSIRWSNQPQHF; CDR3 DNA: TGTGCCAGCAGTATCAGGTGGAGCAATCAGCCCCAGCATTTT
clone size: many; V gene: TRBV10-3; D gene: NA; J gene: TRBJ1-5; CDR3 protein: CAISEAGYNQPQHF; CDR3 DNA: TGTGCCATCAGTGAGGCAGGGTACAATCAGCCCCAGCATTTT
clone size: NA; V gene: TRBV20-1; D gene: TRBD2; J gene: TRBJ2-5; CDR3 protein: CSARDLAGLETQYF; CDR3 DNA: TGCAGTGCTAGAGATCTAGCGGGGTTGGAGACCCAGTACTTC
clone size: many; V gene: TRBV30; D gene: NA; J gene: TRBJ1-1; CDR3 protein: CAWKQGQAEAFF; CDR3 DNA: TGTGCCTGGAAACAGGGCCAAGCTGAAGCTTTCTTT
clone size: NA; V gene: TRBV12-3/TRBV12-4; D gene: NA; J gene: TRBJ2-2; CDR3 protein: CASSSRTENTGELFF; CDR3 DNA: TGTGCCAGCAGTTCCCGGACAGAGAACACCGGGGAGCTGTTTTTT
clone size: NA; V gene: TRBV6-1; D gene: NA; J gene: TRBJ1-1; CDR3 protein: CASSVGTAVMNTEAFF; CDR3 DNA: TGTGCCAGCAGTGTCGGGACGGCGGTTATGAACACTGAAGCTTTCTTT
clone size: many; V gene: TRBV27; D gene: TRBD1; J gene: TRBJ1-5; CDR3 protein: CASSGRQGSGPQHF; CDR3 DNA: TGTGCCAGCAGTGGCCGACAGGGGAGTGGGCCCCAGCATTTT
clone size: many; V gene: TRBV6-5; D gene: TRBD2; J gene: TRBJ2-7; CDR3 protein: CALGGGDEQYF; CDR3 DNA: TGTGCCCTCGGGGGGGGGGACGAGCAGTACTTC
clone size: few; V gene: TRBV5-4; D gene: NA; J gene: TRBJ1-2; CDR3 protein: CASTNRAGYGYTF; CDR3 DNA: TGTGCCAGCACCAACAGGGCGGGCTATGGCTACACCTTC
clone size: NA; V gene: TRBV28; D gene: NA; J gene: TRBJ2-5; CDR3 protein: CASSFGGPPITQYF; CDR3 DNA: TGTGCCAGCAGTTTCGGGGGACCACCGATCACCCAGTACTTC
clone size: many; V gene: TRBV6-5; D gene: NA; J gene: TRBJ1-1; CDR3 protein: CASRLPSTGRTEAFF; CDR3 DNA: TGTGCCAGCAGACTACCCTCGACAGGCCGCACTGAAGCTTTCTTT
clone size: many; V gene: TRBV2; D gene: NA; J gene: TRBJ1-2; CDR3 protein: CASSEAGEGYGYTF; CDR3 DNA: TGTGCCAGCAGTGAAGCGGGCGAAGGATATGGCTACACCTTC
clone size: many; V gene: TRBV11-2; D gene: NA; J gene: TRBJ2-7; CDR3 protein: CASSLVSNRAYEQYF; CDR3 DNA: TGTGCCAGCAGCTTAGTATCAAACCGCGCCTACGAGCAGTACTTC
clone size: many; V gene: TRBV24-1; D gene: NA; J gene: TRBJ1-1; CDR3 protein: CATSAKGEAFF; CDR3 DNA: TGTGCCACCAGTGCCAAAGGGGAAGCTTTCTTT
clone size: NA; V gene: TRBV5-1; D gene: NA; J gene: TRBJ2-6; CDR3 protein: CASSWGLAGANVLTF; CDR3 DNA: TGCGCCAGCAGCTGGGGCCTTGCTGGGGCCAACGTCCTGACTTTC
clone size: many; V gene: TRBV6-1; D gene: NA; J gene: TRBJ1-2; CDR3 protein: CASGSSNYGYTF; CDR3 DNA: TGTGCCAGCGGATCCTCTAACTATGGCTACACCTTC
clone size: many; V gene: TRBV18; D gene: TRBD1; J gene: TRBJ1-2; CDR3 protein: CASSPSGTGSFVYTF; CDR3 DNA: TGTGCCAGCTCACCTTCCGGGACAGGGTCTTTTGTCTACACCTTC
clone size: NA; V gene: TRBV10-3; D gene: NA; J gene: TRBJ1-2; CDR3 protein: CAINYYGGADYGYTF; CDR3 DNA: TGTGCCATCAACTACTATGGCGGCGCGGACTATGGCTACACCTTC
clone size: many; V gene: TRBV5-6; D gene: NA; J gene: TRBJ1-1; CDR3 protein: CASNVWGANTEAFF; CDR3 DNA: TGTGCCAGCAACGTCTGGGGGGCGAACACTGAAGCTTTCTTT
clone size: NA; V gene: TRBV27; D gene: NA; J gene: TRBJ1-1; CDR3 protein: CASSFGRPAEAFF; CDR3 DNA: TGTGCCAGCAGTTTCGGCAGGCCGGCTGAAGCTTTCTTT
clone size: NA; V gene: TRBV19; D gene: NA; J gene: TRBJ1-5; CDR3 protein: CASTPGDSNQPQHF; CDR3 DNA: TGTGCCAGTACGCCAGGGGACAGCAATCAGCCCCAGCATTTT
clone size: many; V gene: TRBV4-1; D gene: NA; J gene: TRBJ2-2; CDR3 protein: CASSQGETGELFF; CDR3 DNA: TGCGCCAGCAGCCAAGGGGAGACCGGGGAGCTGTTTTTT